This T cell receptor beta chain was sequenced in a study of Ad26.COV2.S vaccination and SARS-CoV-2 variants. Turning to the study itself: Trial arm assignment for the donor was COV1001 Ad26.COV2.S.

The assay was immunoSEQ multiplex PCR, and TCRdb's table has in-frame clones only and misses some. The sample has roughly 350,000 clones; 88% are singletons. The CDR3 covers 16 residues. CDR1 LNHNV and CDR2 YYDKDF come from the germline V gene (reference sequence). The V and J ends lost 2 bases and 2 bases, in that order; junction bases with no gene match: 6. Treatment: some 19 received Ad26.COV2.S at low or high dose, single or two shots; 5 received placebo; per-sample allocation not given. The samples date from day 63 after the first vaccine or placebo injection. An 18-55-year-old adult in Boston served as donor. Study-level points and caveats: Spike-specific CD8+ and CD4+ T cell responses reportedly showed substantial breadth after vaccination.

A remark on this clone: Antigen specificity is unknown.

The source is a person between 18 and 59 years old who received the Ad26.COV2.S COVID-19 vaccine or a placebo. This sample comprised peripheral blood, obtained in a trial of Ad26.COV2.S vaccine versus placebo. The V gene is TRBV15, the J gene TRBJ2-3; TRBD1 aligns across 8 bases. CDR3 coding DNA: TGTGCCACCAGCAGACGCCGGACAGGGTACACAGATACGCAGTATTTT. It codes for CATSRRRTGYTDTQYF.